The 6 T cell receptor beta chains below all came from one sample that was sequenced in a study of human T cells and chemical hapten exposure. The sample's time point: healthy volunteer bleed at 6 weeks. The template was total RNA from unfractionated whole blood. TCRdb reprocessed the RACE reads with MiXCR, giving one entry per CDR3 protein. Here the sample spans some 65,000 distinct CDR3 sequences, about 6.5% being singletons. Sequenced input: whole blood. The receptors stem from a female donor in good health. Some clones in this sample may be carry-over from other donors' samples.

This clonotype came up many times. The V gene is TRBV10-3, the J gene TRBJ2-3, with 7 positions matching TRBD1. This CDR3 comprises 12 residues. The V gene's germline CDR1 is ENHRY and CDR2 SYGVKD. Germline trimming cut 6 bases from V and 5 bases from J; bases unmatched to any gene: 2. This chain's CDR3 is CAIRTGKDTQYF. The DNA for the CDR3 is TGTGCCATCAGGACAGGGAAAGATACGCAGTATTTT.

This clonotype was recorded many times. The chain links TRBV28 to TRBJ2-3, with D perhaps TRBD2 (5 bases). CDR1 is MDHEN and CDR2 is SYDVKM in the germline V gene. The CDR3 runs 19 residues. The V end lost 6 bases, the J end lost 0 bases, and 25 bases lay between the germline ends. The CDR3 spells CASRSGLAARLTSTDTQYF. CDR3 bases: TGTGCCAGCAGGTCCGGACTGGCGGCACGCCTTACAAGCACAGATACGCAGTATTTT.

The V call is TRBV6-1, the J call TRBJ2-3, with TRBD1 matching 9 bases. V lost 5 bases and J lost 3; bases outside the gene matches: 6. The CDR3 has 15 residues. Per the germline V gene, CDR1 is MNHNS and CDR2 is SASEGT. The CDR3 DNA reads TGTGCCAGCAGTTCCGGGACAGGGTTTACAGATACGCAGTATTTT. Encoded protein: CASSSGTGFTDTQYF.

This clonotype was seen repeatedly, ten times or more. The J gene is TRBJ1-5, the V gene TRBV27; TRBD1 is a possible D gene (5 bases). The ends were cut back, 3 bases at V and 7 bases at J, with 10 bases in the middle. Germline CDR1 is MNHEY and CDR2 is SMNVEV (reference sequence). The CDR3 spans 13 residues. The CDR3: CASSFGASQPQHF. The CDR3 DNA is TGTGCCAGCAGTTTCGGGGCTTCCCAGCCCCAGCATTTT.

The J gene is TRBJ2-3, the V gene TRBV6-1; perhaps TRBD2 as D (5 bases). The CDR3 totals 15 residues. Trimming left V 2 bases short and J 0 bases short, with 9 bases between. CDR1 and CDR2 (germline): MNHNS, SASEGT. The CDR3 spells CASSEFSASTDTQYF. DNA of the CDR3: TGTGCCAGCAGTGAATTTAGCGCTAGCACAGATACGCAGTATTTT.

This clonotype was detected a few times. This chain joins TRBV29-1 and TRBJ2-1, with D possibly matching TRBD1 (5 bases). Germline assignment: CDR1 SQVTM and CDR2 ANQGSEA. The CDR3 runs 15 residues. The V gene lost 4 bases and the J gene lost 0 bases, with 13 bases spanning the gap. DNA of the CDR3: TGCAGCGTTGCAAGGGGTTCTAGCTCCTACAATGAGCAGTTCTTC. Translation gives CSVARGSSSYNEQFF.